The TCR beta chain described here comes from a study of neurological immune-mediated disorders. The wider study: The study included approximately 34 multiple sclerosis patients, about 31 relapsing-remitting and 3 secondary progressive.

There are many counts of this clonotype. Each CDR3 protein gets one entry after TCRdb re-called the 5' RACE reads with MiXCR. The profile covers 120,000 or so distinct CDR3 sequences, with about 3.4% appearing a single time and about 1.2% taken by the ten largest. From germline, CDR1 is DFQATT and CDR2 SNEGSKA (reference sequence). The CDR3 is made up of 15 amino acids. The J segment lost 4 bases and the V segment lost 6 bases, leaving 13 bases of the junction unmatched. The chain has TRBV20-1 and TRBJ1-2, with TRBD1 matching 8 bases. Sequenced input: PBMCs. This receptor was taken from a woman in her thirties with multiple sclerosis. CDR3 bases: TGCAGTGCCCCCGGACAGGGTCTTTTTGGCTATGGCTACACCTTC. Translated, it gives CSAPGQGLFGYGYTF.